One sample yielded the 14 T cell receptor beta chains listed below, sequenced in a study of T cells in Graves' hyperthyroidism and ophthalmopathy. TCR beta CDR3 regions were amplified from RNA. A set of HTBI primers served as the primers for a first-round RT-PCR of the TCR CDR3. TCRdb independently ran MiXCR on the multiplex PCR reads; one entry per CDR3 protein. The sample shows hundreds of thousands of distinct CDR3 sequences, about 16% of them seen only once. The specimen sequenced was blood. The receptor set was obtained from a woman under 40 with Graves' hyperthyroidism.

At least ten counts were recorded for this clonotype. The chain has TRBV4-2 and TRBJ2-7; D is tentatively TRBD1 or TRBD2 (6 bases each). Trimming stripped 5 bases from V and 5 bases from J, with 16 bases between. The CDR3 runs to 14 residues. Germline-derived CDR1 and CDR2 are LGHNA and YNFKEQ. CDR3 DNA sequence: TGTGCCAGCAGCAGGGGGACTGAGTCGGACGAGCAGTACTTC. Translated: CASSRGTESDEQYF.

The chain links TRBV27 to TRBJ2-2; no reliable D call. This CDR3 has 16 amino acids. Trimming shortened V by 7 bases and J by 1 base, and 16 bases separated the two germline ends. Per the germline V gene, CDR1 is MNHEY and CDR2 is SMNVEV (reference sequence). The CDR3 region has the DNA TGTGCCAGCACCCGACTCCAAGGGCGGAACACCGGGGAGCTGTTTTTT. This sequence encodes CASTRLQGRNTGELFF.

The CDR3 DNA follows: TGTGCCAGCTCCCAGGAGGGCGGAGAGCAGTTCTTC. It translates to CASSQEGGEQFF. The rearrangement links TRBV12-3 or TRBV12-4 to TRBJ2-1, with D perhaps TRBD2 (6 bases). V lost 8 bases and J 10 bases, leaving 15 bases between the germline ends. The length of the CDR3 is 12 residues.

This clonotype has at least ten counts. This chain links TRBV10-3 with TRBJ1-1; D gene ambiguous. This CDR3 has 13 amino acids. Germline V gene sequence: CDR1 ENHRY, CDR2 SYGVKD. Trimming removed 8 bases from V and 0 bases from J, with 10 bases in between. CDR3 region: CAILGNMNTEAFF. DNA of the CDR3: TGTGCCATCCTGGGCAACATGAACACTGAAGCTTTCTTT.

CDR3 coding DNA: TGTGCCAGTAGACCCATTCTGGGACAGAAGAACACTGAAGCTTTCTTT. It encodes CASRPILGQKNTEAFF. The gene calls are TRBV19 and TRBJ1-1; TRBD1 aligns across 7 bases. The V gene's germline CDR1 is LNHDA and CDR2 SQIVND (reference sequence). The length of the CDR3 is 16 residues. V was pared by 6 bases and J by 1 base, with 11 bases of the junction left unmatched.

This clonotype has ten or more counts. J is TRBJ1-2 and V is TRBV5-1; D call uncertain. CDR1 and CDR2 from the germline V gene are SGHRS and YFSETQ. V was clipped by 1 base and J by 5 bases, with 12 bases between them. There are 14 residues in the CDR3. CDR3 sequence (DNA): TGCGCCAGCAGCTTGACAGCCGAAGGGTATGGCTACACCTTC. Translated: CASSLTAEGYGYTF.

This clonotype was recorded at least ten times. V gene TRBV27 combines with J gene TRBJ1-2; D is uncertain. Germline V gene lookup returns CDR1 MNHEY and CDR2 SMNVEV (reference sequence). CDR3 length: 14 amino acids. V lost 2 bases to trimming and J lost 2 bases, with 9 bases between them. The CDR3 DNA reads as TGTGCCAGCAGTTTAAGCCCGGGGAACTATGGCTACACCTTC. It encodes CASSLSPGNYGYTF.

This clonotype has a count of ten or more. V gene TRBV20-1 combines with J gene TRBJ1-1; D gene ambiguous. Germline assignment: CDR1 DFQATT and CDR2 SNEGSKA (reference sequence). The CDR3 is 11 amino acids. Trimming pared 3 bases from V and 6 bases from J, leaving 8 bases between. The CDR3 sequence: CSASGLAEAFF. In nucleotides, the CDR3 is TGCAGTGCTAGTGGGCTGGCTGAAGCTTTCTTT.

In its sample, this clonotype was seen a few times. V usage is TRBV12-3 or TRBV12-4 and J usage is TRBJ2-1, with 11 bases that match TRBD2. V gave up 7 bases and J gave up 6 bases; unmatched junction bases: 8. The CDR3 runs to 15 residues. CDR3 bases: TGTGCCAGCACCCCTAGCGGGAGGATAGCCAATGAGCAGTTCTTC. Encoded protein: CASTPSGRIANEQFF.

This clonotype turned up a few times. This sequence joins TRBV7-9 and TRBJ1-4; D remains unclear. Trimming cost V 5 bases and J 6 bases, with 13 bases left between them. Germline V lookup: CDR1 SEHNR, CDR2 FQNEAQ (reference sequence). The CDR3 is made up of 14 amino acids. The CDR3 bases are TGTGCCAGCAGCCCCGAAGGGTTTCATGAAAAACTGTTTTTT. It encodes CASSPEGFHEKLFF.

V usage is TRBV19 and J usage is TRBJ2-3, with D tentatively TRBD2 (5 bases). With 7 bases removed from V and 1 base from J, the gap between germline ends came to 6 bases. From germline, CDR1 is LNHDA and CDR2 SQIVND (reference sequence). The CDR3 has 12 residues. The CDR3 region has the DNA TGTGCCAGTATGGAGGGCACAGATACGCAGTATTTT. It encodes CASMEGTDTQYF.

The V and J genes are TRBV7-9 and TRBJ2-5; 8 bases match TRBD2. This CDR3 comprises 15 residues. With V trimmed by 5 bases and J by 3 bases, 8 bases remained unmatched. CDR1 is SEHNR and CDR2 is FQNEAQ in the germline V gene (reference sequence). CDR3 sequence reads: CASSPSGRREETQYF. CDR3 coding DNA: TGTGCCAGCAGCCCGAGCGGGAGAAGAGAAGAGACCCAGTACTTC.

This clonotype was counted at least ten times. The chain uses TRBV11-3 and TRBJ2-1; D uncertain. This CDR3 has 13 amino acids. V was trimmed by 2 bases and J by 7 bases, leaving 9 bases between them. Germline CDR1 reads SGHNT; CDR2 reads YENEEA. The CDR3, as DNA: TGTGCCAGCAGCTTAAGGTATCGGAATGAGCAGTTCTTC. It specifies CASSLRYRNEQFF.

This clonotype has a count of ten or more. The J gene is TRBJ2-3, the V gene TRBV7-9; 7 bases agree with TRBD2. Germline CDR1 and CDR2: SEHNR and FQNEAQ (reference sequence). With 5 bases clipped from V and 6 bases from J, the junction kept 26 bases outside the gene matches. CDR3 size: 20 residues. CDR3 amino acids: CASSPPFPGLSRGKRDTQYF. The CDR3 DNA reads as TGTGCCAGCAGCCCGCCCTTCCCGGGACTAAGCCGTGGTAAAAGGGATACGCAGTATTTT. Using reference TRBV7-9 and TRBJ2-3 for the parts outside the CDR3, the full variable domain is DTGVSQNPRHKITKRGQNVTFRCDPISEHNRLYWYRQTLGQGPEFLTYFQNEAQLEKSRLLSDRFSAERPKGSFSTLEIQRTEQGDSAMYLCASSPPFPGLSRGKRDTQYFGPGTRLTVL.